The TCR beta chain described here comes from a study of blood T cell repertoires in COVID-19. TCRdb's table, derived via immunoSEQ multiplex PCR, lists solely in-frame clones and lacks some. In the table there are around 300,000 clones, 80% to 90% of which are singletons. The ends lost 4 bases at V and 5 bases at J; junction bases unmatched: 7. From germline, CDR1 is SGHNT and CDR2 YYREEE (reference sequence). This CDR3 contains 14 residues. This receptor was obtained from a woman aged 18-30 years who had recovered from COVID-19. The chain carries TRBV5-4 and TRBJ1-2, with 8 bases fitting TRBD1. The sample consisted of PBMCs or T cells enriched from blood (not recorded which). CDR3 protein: CASSVQGTGYGYTF. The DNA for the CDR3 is TGTGCCAGCAGCGTCCAGGGGACAGGATATGGCTACACCTTC.